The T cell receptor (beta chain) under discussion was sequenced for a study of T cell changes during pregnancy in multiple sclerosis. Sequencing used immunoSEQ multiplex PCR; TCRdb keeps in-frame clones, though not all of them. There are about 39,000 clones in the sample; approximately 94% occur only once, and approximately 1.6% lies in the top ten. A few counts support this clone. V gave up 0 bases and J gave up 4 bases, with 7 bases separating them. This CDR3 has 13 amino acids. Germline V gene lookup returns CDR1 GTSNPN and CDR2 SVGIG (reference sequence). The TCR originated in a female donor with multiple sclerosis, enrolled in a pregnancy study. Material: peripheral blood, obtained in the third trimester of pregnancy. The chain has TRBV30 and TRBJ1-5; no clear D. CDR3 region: CAWSVLRNQPQHF. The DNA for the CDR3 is TGTGCCTGGAGTGTACTACGAAATCAGCCCCAGCATTTT.